This TCR beta chain was captured by sequencing in a study of T cell responses to AZD1222 COVID-19 vaccine. The study, taken as a whole, reports: Close to half of all spike-specific TCRs reportedly target regions of the variants that are unmutated. A mostly white British donor set with more females was recruited, and clonal diversity was possibly underestimated. Seropositivity was recorded at baseline in only a handful of AZD1222 recipients. CD4 TCRs covered the whole spike, strongest at regions 160-218 and 743-854.

For this clone: The antigen is unknown.

Trimming took 3 bases from V and 10 from J; bases not matched to a gene: 7. This CDR3 comprises 15 residues. Per germline, CDR1 SGHNT and CDR2 YYREEE (reference sequence). The data were produced by immunoSEQ multiplex PCR, yet TCRdb's version contains in-frame clones alone and is incomplete. There are tens of thousands of clones in the sample; 88% occur only once, and 15% to 20% lies in the top ten. The TCR comes from an adult in good health. Sequenced here: peripheral blood, sampled on day 0 of AZD1222 vaccination. The chain combines TRBV5-4 with TRBJ2-1; 13 positions match TRBD2. DNA of the CDR3: TGTGCCAGCAGCTATGCCGGGACTAGCGGGATGGAGCAGTTCTTC. It codes for CASSYAGTSGMEQFF.